One and the same sample provided the 19 T cell receptor beta chains below, sequenced in a study of CD4 T cells in relation to SARS-CoV-2 and coronaviruses. Using immunoSEQ multiplex PCR, the repertoire was profiled, and TCRdb retains in-frame clones only, with some absent. In the table there are 25,000 to 35,000 clones, about four fifths of which are singletons. Their antigens are not known. The specimen was memory CD4+ T cells from PBMCs, cultured in vitro. The receptors come from an adult with COVID-19.

A few counts support this clone. V and J are TRBV7-8 and TRBJ1-1, with D unclear. Trimming took off 1 base at V and 3 bases at J, with 15 bases between the two ends. The germline gives CDR1 SGHVS, CDR2 FQNEAQ. CDR3 length: 16 residues. For the CDR3, the DNA is TGTGCCAGCAGCTTAGGGGTGGAGATGAGAGACACTGAAGCTTTCTTT. This gives the protein CASSLGVEMRDTEAFF. Variable domain in full (rest from reference TRBV7-8 and TRBJ1-1): GAGVSQSPRYKVAKRGQDVALRCDPISGHVSLFWYQQALGQGPEFLTYFQNEAQLDKSGLPSDRFFAERPEGSVSTLKIQRTQQEDSAVYLCASSLGVEMRDTEAFFGQGTRLTVV.

The chain is built from TRBV7-2 and TRBJ1-5; D perhaps matches TRBD1 (6 bases). This CDR3 contains 14 residues. V was trimmed by 3 bases and J by 7 bases, leaving 13 bases between them. CDR1 SGHTA and CDR2 FQGNSA come from the germline V gene. DNA of the CDR3: TGTGCCAGCAGCTTTGGGGGCTCGGGCCAGCCCCAGCATTTT. Translation: CASSFGGSGQPQHF.

The V and J genes are TRBV19 and TRBJ2-7, with D perhaps TRBD1 or TRBD2 (6 bases each). Germline loops: CDR1 LNHDA, CDR2 SQIVND (reference sequence). This CDR3 comprises 15 residues. The V and J ends lost 2 bases and 1 base respectively, with 12 bases between them. CDR3 nucleotide sequence: TGTGCCAGTAGTATAACAGGGAGGTCATCCTACGAGCAGTACTTC. Its protein product is CASSITGRSSYEQYF. The entire variable domain, with the rest obtained from reference TRBV19 and TRBJ2-7, is as follows: DGGITQSPKYLFRKEGQNVTLSCEQNLNHDAMYWYRQDPGQGLRLIYYSQIVNDFQKGDIAEGYSVSREKKESFPLTVTSAQKNPTAFYLCASSITGRSSYEQYFGPGTRLTVT.

The V call is TRBV2, the J call TRBJ2-4; possible D gene TRBD2, 5 bases. This CDR3 is built from 14 residues. Trimming removed 10 bases from V and 8 bases from J, with 21 bases in between. Germline lookup yields CDR1 SNHLY and CDR2 FYNNEI. The CDR3 DNA sequence: TGTGCCAATAAGGATCGGGCTAGCACTGACATTCAGTACTTC. This codes for CANKDRASTDIQYF. Supplemented by reference TRBV2 and TRBJ2-4, the full variable domain reads EPEVTQTPSHQVTQMGQEVILRCVPISNHLYFYWYRQILGQKVEFLVSFYNNEISEKSEIFDDQFSVERPDGSNFTLKIRSTKLEDSAMYFCANKDRASTDIQYFGAGTRLSVL.

The CDR3 spells CASSLGVVGGRKAGELFF. As DNA, the CDR3 is TGTGCCAGCAGTTTAGGGGTGGTCGGGGGGCGGAAGGCCGGGGAGCTGTTTTTT. V gene TRBV28 combines with J gene TRBJ2-2, with D perhaps TRBD2 (7 bases). Trimming cost V 2 bases and J 6 bases, with 22 bases left between them. This CDR3 is 18 amino acids long. The germline CDR1 and CDR2 sequences are MDHEN and SYDVKM. Variable domain in full (rest from reference TRBV28 and TRBJ2-2): DVKVTQSSRYLVKRTGEKVFLECVQDMDHENMFWYRQDPGLGLRLIYFSYDVKMKEKGDIPEGYSVSREKKERFSLILESASTNQTSMYLCASSLGVVGGRKAGELFFGEGSRLTVL.

This clone was observed once. The gene calls are TRBV28 and TRBJ1-4, with D possibly being TRBD1 (5 bases). Deletions cut 5 bases from V and 1 base from J, with 8 bases between. There are 14 residues in the CDR3. Per the germline V gene, CDR1 is MDHEN and CDR2 is SYDVKM. CDR3 sequence (DNA): TGTGCCAGCAGTCCGACAGAAACTAATGAAAAACTGTTTTTT. Translating it yields CASSPTETNEKLFF. The variable domain in full, with the rest retrieved from reference TRBV28 and TRBJ1-4, is DVKVTQSSRYLVKRTGEKVFLECVQDMDHENMFWYRQDPGLGLRLIYFSYDVKMKEKGDIPEGYSVSREKKERFSLILESASTNQTSMYLCASSPTETNEKLFFGSGTQLSVL.

This chain links TRBV6-1 with TRBJ1-5; D is undetermined. CDR1 is MNHNS, CDR2 SASEGT, per germline. Trimming pared 2 bases from V and 7 bases from J, leaving 18 bases between. CDR3 length: 16 residues. The CDR3 sequence: CASSERTQGGGQPQHF. Written as DNA, the CDR3 is TGTGCCAGCAGTGAACGGACCCAAGGTGGTGGGCAGCCCCAGCATTTT.

The gene calls are TRBV14 and TRBJ2-5; a weak D match, TRBD1 (6 bases). The CDR3 loop spans 14 amino acids. Germline CDR1 SGHDN, CDR2 FVKESK. V was trimmed by 0 bases and J by 2 bases, leaving 7 bases between them. DNA for the CDR3: TGTGCCAGCAGCCAAGACGGACAGCAAGAGACCCAGTACTTC. The encoded protein is CASSQDGQQETQYF.

The V call is TRBV5-1, the J call TRBJ2-2, with 14 bases matching TRBD2. Germline-derived CDR1 and CDR2 are SGHRS and YFSETQ. The CDR3 is made up of 15 amino acids. The ends lost 8 bases at V and 3 bases at J; junction bases unmatched: 3. Here the CDR3 DNA reads TGCGCCAGTAAGGGACTAGCGGGAGACACCGGGGAGCTGTTTTTT. It yields the protein CASKGLAGDTGELFF.

This chain connects TRBV5-5 to TRBJ2-7; D not resolved. V lost 0 bases to trimming and J lost 2 bases, with 12 bases between them. Germline-derived CDR1 and CDR2 are SGHKS and YYEKEE (reference sequence). This CDR3 region has 15 residues. CDR3 sequence: CASSLVPHQAYEQYF. The CDR3 DNA reads TGTGCCAGCAGCTTGGTCCCGCACCAAGCCTACGAGCAGTACTTC.

The V and J genes are TRBV6-1 and TRBJ2-7, with no clear D. Germline V gene sequence: CDR1 MNHNS, CDR2 SASEGT. V lost 2 bases and J 0 bases, leaving 11 bases between the germline ends. The length of the CDR3 is 15 residues. In DNA, the CDR3 is TGTGCCAGCAGTGAAACCCCTCTCAGCTCCTACGAGCAGTACTTC. Translation gives CASSETPLSSYEQYF.

This clone appeared a few times. V and J are TRBV5-5 and TRBJ2-7; D remains ambiguous. Trimming took off 0 bases at V and 2 bases at J, with 9 bases between the two ends. Germline V gives CDR1 SGHKS, CDR2 YYEKEE (reference sequence). The CDR3 loop spans 14 amino acids. DNA of the CDR3: TGTGCCAGCAGCTTGGTGCAGGCCGCCTACGAGCAGTACTTC. Its protein is CASSLVQAAYEQYF.

The count of this clone is one. CDR3 nucleotides: TGCAGTGCTAGTATGGGATACGGCGACTACGAGCAGTACTTC. Protein sequence: CSASMGYGDYEQYF. V and J are TRBV20-1 and TRBJ2-7, with no clear D. CDR3 size: 14 residues. Germline assignment: CDR1 DFQATT and CDR2 SNEGSKA (reference sequence). The ends were cut back, 3 bases at V and 3 bases at J, with 15 bases in the middle.

The J gene is TRBJ1-2, the V gene TRBV2, with D possibly TRBD1 on 5 matching bases. V was cut by 4 bases and J by 8 bases, with 8 bases left in between. The CDR3 covers 11 residues. Germline V gene sequence: CDR1 SNHLY, CDR2 FYNNEI. The CDR3 DNA follows: TGTGCCAGCAGTGTTCAGGGCGGCTACACCTTC. It encodes CASSVQGGYTF.

This clone occurred once. This chain connects TRBV5-5 to TRBJ2-5; 9 bases are shared with TRBD1. This CDR3 is 15 amino acids long. J lost 4 bases, V lost 4 bases, and 8 bases had no gene match. Germline V gives CDR1 SGHKS, CDR2 YYEKEE (reference sequence). CDR3 sequence: CASSGIWTGVETQYF. The CDR3, as DNA: TGTGCCAGCAGCGGCATCTGGACAGGGGTAGAGACCCAGTACTTC.

The CDR3 DNA reads TGTGCCAGCGGATTTACGGACAGGGGCCACGAGCAGTACTTC. Protein sequence: CASGFTDRGHEQYF. The rearrangement joins TRBV6-5 to TRBJ2-7; 9 bases match TRBD1. CDR1 is MNHEY and CDR2 is SVGAGI in the germline V gene. CDR3 length equals 14 residues. V trimming: 8 bases; J trimming: 5 bases; junction bases outside the gene matches: 10.

This clone was detected only once. This rearrangement joins TRBV30 to TRBJ2-5, with D uncertain. V lost 2 bases to trimming and J lost 4 bases, with 2 bases between them. This CDR3 contains 10 residues. Germline-derived CDR1 and CDR2 are GTSNPN and SVGIG (reference sequence). CDR3 in amino acids: CAWSRETQYF. The CDR3 DNA sequence: TGTGCCTGGAGTAGAGAGACCCAGTACTTC. The full variable domain, its missing parts supplied by reference TRBV30 and TRBJ2-5, is SQTIHQWPATLVQPVGSPLSLECTVEGTSNPNLYWYRQAAGRGLQLLFYSVGIGQISSEVPQNLSASRPQDRQFILSSKKLLLSDSGFYLCAWSRETQYFGPGTRLLVL.

V and J are TRBV28 and TRBJ2-6; tentative D call: TRBD1 (6 bases). The CDR3 has 19 amino acids. V was clipped by 3 bases and J by 0 bases, with 18 bases between them. CDR1 MDHEN and CDR2 SYDVKM come from the germline V gene. CDR3 bases: TGTGCCAGCAGTTTTTCTTCAGGGGTTGCTTTCTCTGGGGCCAACGTCCTGACTTTC. Amino acid sequence: CASSFSSGVAFSGANVLTF.

V is TRBV6-1 and J is TRBJ1-5, with unresolved D. V was pared by 3 bases and J by 5 bases, with 17 bases between. CDR1 is MNHNS and CDR2 is SASEGT in the germline V gene. The CDR3 has 16 residues. The DNA for the CDR3 is TGTGCCAGCAGTGACCGCGATGTCTTGGCCGATCAGCCCCAGCATTTT. Translated: CASSDRDVLADQPQHF.